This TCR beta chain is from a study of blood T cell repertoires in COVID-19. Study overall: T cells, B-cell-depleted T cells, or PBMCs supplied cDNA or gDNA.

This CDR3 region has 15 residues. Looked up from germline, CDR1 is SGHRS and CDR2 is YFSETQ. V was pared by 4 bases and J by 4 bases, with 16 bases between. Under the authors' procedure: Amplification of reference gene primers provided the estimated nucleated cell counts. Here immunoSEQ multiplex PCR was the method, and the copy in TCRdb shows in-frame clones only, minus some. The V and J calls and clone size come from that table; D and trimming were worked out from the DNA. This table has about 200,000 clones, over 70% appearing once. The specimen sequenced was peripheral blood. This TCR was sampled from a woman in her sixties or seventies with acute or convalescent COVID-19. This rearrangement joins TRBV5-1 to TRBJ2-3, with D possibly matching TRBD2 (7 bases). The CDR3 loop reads CASSPGGAGADTQYF. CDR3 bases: TGCGCCAGCAGCCCGGGGGGCGCGGGGGCAGATACGCAGTATTTT.